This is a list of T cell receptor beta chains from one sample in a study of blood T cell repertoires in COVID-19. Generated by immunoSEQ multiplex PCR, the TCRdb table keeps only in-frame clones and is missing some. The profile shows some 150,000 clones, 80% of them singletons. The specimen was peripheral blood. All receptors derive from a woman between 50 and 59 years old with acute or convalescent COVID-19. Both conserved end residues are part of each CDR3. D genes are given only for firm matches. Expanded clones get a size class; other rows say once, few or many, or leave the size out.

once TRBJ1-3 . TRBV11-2 TGTGCCAGCAGCTTAACACGAATTTCTGGAAACACCATATATTTT CASSLTRISGNTIYF
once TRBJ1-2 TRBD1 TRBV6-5 TGTGCCAGCAGTTTAGTAGGGGGCTCTGGAGGCTACACCTTC CASSLVGGSGGYTF
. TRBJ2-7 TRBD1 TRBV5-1 TGCGCCAGCAGCTTGGGAGGGGGGACAGGGCAACTCTACGAGCAGTACTTC CASSLGGGTGQLYEQYF
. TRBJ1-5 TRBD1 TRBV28 TGTGCCAGCAGACCCGCGTGGCAGGGGGGAAGCAATCAGCCCCAGCATTTT CASRPAWQGGSNQPQHF
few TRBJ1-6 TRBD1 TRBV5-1 TGCGCCAGCAGCCTAGGGACAGCGGGTAATTCACCCCTCCACTTT CASSLGTAGNSPLHF
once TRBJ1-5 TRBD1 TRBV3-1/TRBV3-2 TGTGCCAGCAGCCACCGACAGGGGAGCCAGCCCCAGCATTTT CASSHRQGSQPQHF
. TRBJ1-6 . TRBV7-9 TGTGCCAGCAGCAAGAGGCAGACCGAGCACTCACCCCTCCACTTT CASSKRQTEHSPLHF
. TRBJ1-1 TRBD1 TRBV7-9 TGTGCCAGCAGCATCCCCGGGGACAGGGGGCCGGACACTGAAGCTTTCTTT CASSIPGDRGPDTEAFF
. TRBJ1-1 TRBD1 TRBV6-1 TGTGCCAGCAGTGAAAGGACAGGTGAGATGAACACTGAAGCTTTCTTT CASSERTGEMNTEAFF
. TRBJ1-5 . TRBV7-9 TGTGCCAGCAGCTTGGAGGGGGGGGCAGGCAATCAGCCCCAGCATTTT CASSLEGGAGNQPQHF
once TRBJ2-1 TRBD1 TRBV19 TGTGCCAGTAGTCCGTCGGACAGGCGTGAGCAGTTCTTC CASSPSDRREQFF
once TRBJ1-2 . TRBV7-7 TGTGCCAGCAGCACCTACAGGGTGTTGAACTATGGCTACACCTTC CASSTYRVLNYGYTF
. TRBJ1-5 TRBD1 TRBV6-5 TGTGCCAGCAGTCCACAGGGGATCGGTCAGCCCCAGCATTTT CASSPQGIGQPQHF
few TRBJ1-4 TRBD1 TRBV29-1 TGCAGCGTTGAAGGGACAGGATCTAATGAAAAACTGTTTTTT CSVEGTGSNEKLFF
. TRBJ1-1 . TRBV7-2 TGTGCCAGCAGCTTAGGACAGAACACTGAAGCTTTCTTT CASSLGQNTEAFF
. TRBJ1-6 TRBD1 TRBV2 TGTGCCAGCAGGTTGGTAGGGACAGAGGATTCACCCCTCCACTTT CASRLVGTEDSPLHF
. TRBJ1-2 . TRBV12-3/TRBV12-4 TGTGCCAGCAGTCCCCAGAACTATGGCTACACCTTC CASSPQNYGYTF
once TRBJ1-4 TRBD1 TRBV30 TGTGCCTGGGGACAGGGCGGAAAACTGTTTTTT CAWGQGGKLFF
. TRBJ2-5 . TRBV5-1 TGCGCCAGCAGCCTACAGGGTGGGGGAGAGGAGACCCAGTACTTC CASSLQGGGEETQYF
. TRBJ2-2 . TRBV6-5 TGTGCCAGCAGTTACGCTGCCCCAGGGGTCGGGGAGCTGTTTTTT CASSYAAPGVGELFF
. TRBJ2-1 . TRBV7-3 TGTGCCAGCAGCCCCCAGTCCGGGGGTGAGCAGTTCTTC CASSPQSGGEQFF
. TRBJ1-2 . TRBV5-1 TGCGCCAGCAGCTCAGAAGGGGCTGACTATGGCTACACCTTC CASSSEGADYGYTF
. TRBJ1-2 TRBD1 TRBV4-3 TGCGCCAGCAGCCCGGACAGGGAAAGCTATGGCTACACCTTC CASSPDRESYGYTF
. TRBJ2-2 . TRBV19 TGTGCCAGTAGCGGAAAAGGGGGCACCGGGGAGCTGTTTTTT CASSGKGGTGELFF
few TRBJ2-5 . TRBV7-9 TGTGCCAGCAGTCCACCTAGCGTTCTCCTAGGGACCCAGTACTTC CASSPPSVLLGTQYF
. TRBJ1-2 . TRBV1 TGCACCAGTGGAAGACTGGATGGCTACACCTTC CTSGRLDGYTF
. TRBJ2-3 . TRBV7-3 TGTGCCAGCAGCTTTAACGGGGTTAGCACAGATACGCAGTATTTT CASSFNGVSTDTQYF
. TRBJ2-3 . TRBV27 TGTGCCAGCAGTTCCGGACTCGGACAGCCCGCTGCAGATACGCAGTATTTT CASSSGLGQPAADTQYF
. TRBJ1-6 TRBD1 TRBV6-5 TGTGCCAGCAGGCGGACAGGGCGCGATAATTCACCCCTCCACTTT CASRRTGRDNSPLHF
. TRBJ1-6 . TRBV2 TGTGCCAGCAGTGCCAGCTCCTATAATTCACCCCTCCACTTT CASSASSYNSPLHF
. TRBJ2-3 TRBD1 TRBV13 TGTGCCAGCAGCTTAAGTCACAGGGGGTCCGGGAATACGCAGTATTTT CASSLSHRGSGNTQYF
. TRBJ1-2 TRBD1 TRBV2 TGTGCCAGCAGCCTCTGGACAGGGGGGAACTATGGCTACACCTTC CASSLWTGGNYGYTF
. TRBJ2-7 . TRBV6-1 TGTGCCAGTGAAGAGGACTTAAAGCAGTACTTC CASEEDLKQYF
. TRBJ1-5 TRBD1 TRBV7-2 TGTGCCAGCAGCTTACAGGGGGATCAGCCCCAGCATTTT CASSLQGDQPQHF
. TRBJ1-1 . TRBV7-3 TGTGCCAGCAGCGGCTCTGGGTTTGGGAGCACTGAAGCTTTCTTT CASSGSGFGSTEAFF
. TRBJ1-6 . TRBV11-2 TGTGCCAGCAGCGTAGACGGGGATTCACCCCTCCACTTT CASSVDGDSPLHF
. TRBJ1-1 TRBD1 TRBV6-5 TGTGCCAGCAGTTACTCGAGGGGGACAGGGGAAACGGAAGCTTTCTTT CASSYSRGTGETEAFF
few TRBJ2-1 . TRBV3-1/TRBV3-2 TGTGCCAGCAGCCAAGATTCCCGGGGGAGCTCCTACAATGAGCAGTTCTTC CASSQDSRGSSYNEQFF